This T cell receptor beta chain is from a study of shared clonotypes between healthy human individuals. Produced via immunoSEQ multiplex PCR; TCRdb's table is partial and in-frame only. The repertoire holds about 590,000 clones, 95% seen once, with over 0.09% in the top ten. CD45RO-negative cells were positively selected for CCR7, leaving out terminally differentiated effector memory CD45RA+ cells. The sample taken for sequencing was naive CD8+ T cells sorted from blood. The clonotype comes from a woman aged 25 to 39 in good health.

In DNA, the CDR3 is TGTGCCTCGTCCCTTGGGACCAATGATGGCTACACCTTC. This sequence encodes CASSLGTNDGYTF. The rearrangement uses TRBV30 and TRBJ1-2; TRBD1 is a possible D gene (5 bases). The germline V gene has CDR1 GTSNPN and CDR2 SVGIG (reference sequence). CDR3 length: 13 residues. Between the trimmed V and J ends, which lost 7 bases and 6 bases, there was a span of 18 bases.